These 16 T cell receptor beta chains were sequenced from one sample in a study of blood T cell repertoires in COVID-19. Only in-frame clones appear in the TCRdb table, and some are missing; sequencing was by immunoSEQ multiplex PCR. The sample shows 280,000 or so clones, around nine tenths of them seen only once. Sequences were obtained from peripheral blood. Every receptor here comes from a woman aged 60-75 years with acute or convalescent COVID-19.

The V call is TRBV27, the J call TRBJ2-4, with TRBD2 matching 13 bases. Trimming cost V 5 bases and J 8 bases; bases outside gene matches: 6. The germline V gene has CDR1 MNHEY and CDR2 SMNVEV (reference sequence). This CDR3 is 15 amino acids long. This CDR3 reads CASSITSGRADIQYF. The CDR3 DNA reads as TGTGCCAGCAGTATAACTAGCGGGAGGGCCGACATTCAGTACTTC.

The V and J genes are TRBV30 and TRBJ1-6; no clear D gene. The CDR3 loop spans 14 amino acids. Per germline, CDR1 GTSNPN and CDR2 SVGIG (reference sequence). V gave up 2 bases and J gave up 14 bases, with 19 bases separating them. CDR3 loop: CAWSPDIGIASLHF. The CDR3 DNA reads as TGTGCCTGGAGTCCCGACATCGGGATTGCTTCCCTCCACTTT. Full variable domain (remainder filled in from reference TRBV30 and TRBJ1-6): SQTIHQWPATLVQPVGSPLSLECTVEGTSNPNLYWYRQAAGRGLQLLFYSVGIGQISSEVPQNLSASRPQDRQFILSSKKLLLSDSGFYLCAWSPDIGIASLHFGNGTRLTVT.

This rearrangement joins TRBV6-5 to TRBJ1-2, with D perhaps matching TRBD1 (5 bases). This CDR3 is 14 amino acids long. Germline CDR1 reads MNHEY; CDR2 reads SVGAGI. V lost 0 bases and J lost 2, with 7 bases in between. CDR3 nucleotide sequence: TGTGCCAGCAGTTACTCGCGGGGGAACTATGGCTACACCTTC. Amino acids: CASSYSRGNYGYTF.

J is TRBJ1-3 and V is TRBV10-2; TRBD1 might be the D (5 bases). This CDR3 comprises 13 residues. Trimming cost V 5 bases and J 3 bases, with 8 bases left between them. From germline, CDR1 is WSHSY and CDR2 SAAADI. The CDR3 bases are TGCGCCAGCAGTCAGGGTGTTGGAAACACCATATATTTT. It yields the protein CASSQGVGNTIYF.

The genes are TRBV7-2 and TRBJ1-6; TRBD1 aligns across 9 bases. This CDR3 is 17 amino acids long. Germline CDR1 reads SGHTA; CDR2 reads FQGNSA. The J segment lost 8 bases and the V segment lost 1 base, leaving 9 bases of the junction unmatched. The CDR3 sequence is CASSLVASTGGDSPLHF. CDR3 DNA sequence: TGTGCCAGCAGCTTAGTAGCCTCGACAGGGGGGGATTCACCCCTCCACTTT. The full variable domain, its missing parts supplied by reference TRBV7-2 and TRBJ1-6, is GAGVSQSPSNKVTEKGKDVELRCDPISGHTALYWYRQSLGQGLEFLIYFQGNSAPDKSGLPSDRFSAERTGGSVSTLTIQRTQQEDSAVYLCASSLVASTGGDSPLHFGNGTRLTVT.

This clone was detected once. The chain combines TRBV5-1 with TRBJ2-3; 7 bases agree with TRBD2. CDR3 size: 15 residues. Germline lookup yields CDR1 SGHRS and CDR2 YFSETQ. V trimming: 6 bases; J trimming: 2 bases; junction bases outside the gene matches: 9. In nucleotides, the CDR3 is TGCGCCAGCAACTTCGGGCGGGGGACCACAGATACGCAGTATTTT. This encodes CASNFGRGTTDTQYF.

This chain uses TRBV15 with TRBJ1-4; TRBD1 is a possible D gene (6 bases). The CDR3 sequence is 18 residues long. Trimming stripped 2 bases from V and 2 bases from J, with 18 bases between. CDR1 is LNHNV and CDR2 is YYDKDF in the germline V gene (reference sequence). CDR3 in DNA: TGTGCCACCAGCAGATTCCCTCAGGGGATTGGGACTAATGAAAAACTGTTTTTT. It codes for CATSRFPQGIGTNEKLFF.

The CDR3 DNA reads TGCGCCAGCAGCCAAGCGGAGGGCACTGAAGCTTTCTTT. Amino acids: CASSQAEGTEAFF. This chain links TRBV4-3 with TRBJ1-1; D is ambiguous. Looked up from germline, CDR1 is LGHNA and CDR2 is YSLEER. The CDR3 is 13 residues long. The ends were cut back, 1 base at V and 4 bases at J, with 7 bases in the middle.

The V and J genes are TRBV5-1 and TRBJ2-5; TRBD1 matches 12 bases. The germline V gene encodes CDR1 SGHRS and CDR2 YFSETQ. V shed 3 bases and J 5 bases; nucleotides not matched to a gene: 8. This CDR3 comprises 16 residues. The CDR3 region has the DNA TGCGCCAGCAGCTCCGGGACAGGGGGCTATGTTGAGACCCAGTACTTC. The encoded protein is CASSSGTGGYVETQYF.

The CDR3 bases are TGTGCCAGCAGCTTAAGAGTCGGACTAGCGGGAGATACCTTCTACGAGCAGTACTTC. Translating it yields CASSLRVGLAGDTFYEQYF. V usage is TRBV7-8 and J usage is TRBJ2-7, with TRBD2 identical over 13 bases. Germline loops: CDR1 SGHVS, CDR2 FQNEAQ. CDR3 size: 19 residues. Losses at the gene ends were 2 bases for V and 3 bases for J; bases not matched to a gene: 13.

This clone was observed a single time. This rearrangement joins TRBV2 to TRBJ1-2, with D possibly being TRBD1 (6 bases). The CDR3 has 12 residues. Germline assignment: CDR1 SNHLY and CDR2 FYNNEI. V lost 8 bases, J lost 8 bases, and 15 bases lay in between. The CDR3 nucleotides are TGTGCCAGCGACAACAGGGCTGAAGGCTACACCTTC. As protein: CASDNRAEGYTF.

The chain employs TRBV7-9 and TRBJ2-1; D might be TRBD1 (5 bases). There are 13 residues in the CDR3. Germline assignment: CDR1 SEHNR and CDR2 FQNEAQ (reference sequence). V was clipped by 5 bases and J by 3 bases, with 8 bases between them. The CDR3 nucleotides are TGTGCCAGCAGCCCAGGGAACTACAATGAGCAGTTCTTC. The encoded protein is CASSPGNYNEQFF.

This sequence joins TRBV4-1 and TRBJ2-3; D perhaps matches TRBD1 (6 bases). The germline V gene encodes CDR1 MGHRA and CDR2 YSYEKL. The V end was cut by 1 base, the J end by 3 bases, with 17 bases between. The CDR3 runs to 17 residues. The CDR3 bases are TGCGCCAGCAGCCAAGCCTCTCTCAGGGGACGTACAGATACGCAGTATTTT. It is translated as CASSQASLRGRTDTQYF.

The genes are TRBV28 and TRBJ2-2, with a possible D match to TRBD1 (6 bases). The CDR3 length is 13 residues. Germline lookup yields CDR1 MDHEN and CDR2 SYDVKM. V lost 8 bases, J lost 1 base, and 8 bases lay in between. The CDR3 here is CASLQGNTGELFF. DNA for the CDR3: TGTGCCAGCCTACAGGGGAACACCGGGGAGCTGTTTTTT.

For the CDR3, the DNA is TGTGCCAGCAGTTTCCCGGGAAACGGGCAGTACTTC. Amino acids: CASSFPGNGQYF. The V gene is TRBV28, the J gene TRBJ2-7; possible D gene TRBD2, 5 bases. This CDR3 region has 12 residues. Germline V gene sequence: CDR1 MDHEN, CDR2 SYDVKM. V was clipped by 3 bases and J by 9 bases, with 12 bases between them. The variable domain in full, completed from reference TRBV28 and TRBJ2-7, reads DVKVTQSSRYLVKRTGEKVFLECVQDMDHENMFWYRQDPGLGLRLIYFSYDVKMKEKGDIPEGYSVSREKKERFSLILESASTNQTSMYLCASSFPGNGQYFGPGTRLTVT.

With regard to this clone: Germline and junction disagree at one end, which may indicate a read error. The CDR3 nucleotides read TGTGCCAGCAGCCTAACGCGGTCCACTGAAGCTTTCTTT. Its translation is CASSLTRSTEAFF. V is TRBV7-3 and J is TRBJ1-1; D is ambiguous. The germline V gene has CDR1 SGHTA and CDR2 FQGTGA. There are 13 residues in the CDR3.